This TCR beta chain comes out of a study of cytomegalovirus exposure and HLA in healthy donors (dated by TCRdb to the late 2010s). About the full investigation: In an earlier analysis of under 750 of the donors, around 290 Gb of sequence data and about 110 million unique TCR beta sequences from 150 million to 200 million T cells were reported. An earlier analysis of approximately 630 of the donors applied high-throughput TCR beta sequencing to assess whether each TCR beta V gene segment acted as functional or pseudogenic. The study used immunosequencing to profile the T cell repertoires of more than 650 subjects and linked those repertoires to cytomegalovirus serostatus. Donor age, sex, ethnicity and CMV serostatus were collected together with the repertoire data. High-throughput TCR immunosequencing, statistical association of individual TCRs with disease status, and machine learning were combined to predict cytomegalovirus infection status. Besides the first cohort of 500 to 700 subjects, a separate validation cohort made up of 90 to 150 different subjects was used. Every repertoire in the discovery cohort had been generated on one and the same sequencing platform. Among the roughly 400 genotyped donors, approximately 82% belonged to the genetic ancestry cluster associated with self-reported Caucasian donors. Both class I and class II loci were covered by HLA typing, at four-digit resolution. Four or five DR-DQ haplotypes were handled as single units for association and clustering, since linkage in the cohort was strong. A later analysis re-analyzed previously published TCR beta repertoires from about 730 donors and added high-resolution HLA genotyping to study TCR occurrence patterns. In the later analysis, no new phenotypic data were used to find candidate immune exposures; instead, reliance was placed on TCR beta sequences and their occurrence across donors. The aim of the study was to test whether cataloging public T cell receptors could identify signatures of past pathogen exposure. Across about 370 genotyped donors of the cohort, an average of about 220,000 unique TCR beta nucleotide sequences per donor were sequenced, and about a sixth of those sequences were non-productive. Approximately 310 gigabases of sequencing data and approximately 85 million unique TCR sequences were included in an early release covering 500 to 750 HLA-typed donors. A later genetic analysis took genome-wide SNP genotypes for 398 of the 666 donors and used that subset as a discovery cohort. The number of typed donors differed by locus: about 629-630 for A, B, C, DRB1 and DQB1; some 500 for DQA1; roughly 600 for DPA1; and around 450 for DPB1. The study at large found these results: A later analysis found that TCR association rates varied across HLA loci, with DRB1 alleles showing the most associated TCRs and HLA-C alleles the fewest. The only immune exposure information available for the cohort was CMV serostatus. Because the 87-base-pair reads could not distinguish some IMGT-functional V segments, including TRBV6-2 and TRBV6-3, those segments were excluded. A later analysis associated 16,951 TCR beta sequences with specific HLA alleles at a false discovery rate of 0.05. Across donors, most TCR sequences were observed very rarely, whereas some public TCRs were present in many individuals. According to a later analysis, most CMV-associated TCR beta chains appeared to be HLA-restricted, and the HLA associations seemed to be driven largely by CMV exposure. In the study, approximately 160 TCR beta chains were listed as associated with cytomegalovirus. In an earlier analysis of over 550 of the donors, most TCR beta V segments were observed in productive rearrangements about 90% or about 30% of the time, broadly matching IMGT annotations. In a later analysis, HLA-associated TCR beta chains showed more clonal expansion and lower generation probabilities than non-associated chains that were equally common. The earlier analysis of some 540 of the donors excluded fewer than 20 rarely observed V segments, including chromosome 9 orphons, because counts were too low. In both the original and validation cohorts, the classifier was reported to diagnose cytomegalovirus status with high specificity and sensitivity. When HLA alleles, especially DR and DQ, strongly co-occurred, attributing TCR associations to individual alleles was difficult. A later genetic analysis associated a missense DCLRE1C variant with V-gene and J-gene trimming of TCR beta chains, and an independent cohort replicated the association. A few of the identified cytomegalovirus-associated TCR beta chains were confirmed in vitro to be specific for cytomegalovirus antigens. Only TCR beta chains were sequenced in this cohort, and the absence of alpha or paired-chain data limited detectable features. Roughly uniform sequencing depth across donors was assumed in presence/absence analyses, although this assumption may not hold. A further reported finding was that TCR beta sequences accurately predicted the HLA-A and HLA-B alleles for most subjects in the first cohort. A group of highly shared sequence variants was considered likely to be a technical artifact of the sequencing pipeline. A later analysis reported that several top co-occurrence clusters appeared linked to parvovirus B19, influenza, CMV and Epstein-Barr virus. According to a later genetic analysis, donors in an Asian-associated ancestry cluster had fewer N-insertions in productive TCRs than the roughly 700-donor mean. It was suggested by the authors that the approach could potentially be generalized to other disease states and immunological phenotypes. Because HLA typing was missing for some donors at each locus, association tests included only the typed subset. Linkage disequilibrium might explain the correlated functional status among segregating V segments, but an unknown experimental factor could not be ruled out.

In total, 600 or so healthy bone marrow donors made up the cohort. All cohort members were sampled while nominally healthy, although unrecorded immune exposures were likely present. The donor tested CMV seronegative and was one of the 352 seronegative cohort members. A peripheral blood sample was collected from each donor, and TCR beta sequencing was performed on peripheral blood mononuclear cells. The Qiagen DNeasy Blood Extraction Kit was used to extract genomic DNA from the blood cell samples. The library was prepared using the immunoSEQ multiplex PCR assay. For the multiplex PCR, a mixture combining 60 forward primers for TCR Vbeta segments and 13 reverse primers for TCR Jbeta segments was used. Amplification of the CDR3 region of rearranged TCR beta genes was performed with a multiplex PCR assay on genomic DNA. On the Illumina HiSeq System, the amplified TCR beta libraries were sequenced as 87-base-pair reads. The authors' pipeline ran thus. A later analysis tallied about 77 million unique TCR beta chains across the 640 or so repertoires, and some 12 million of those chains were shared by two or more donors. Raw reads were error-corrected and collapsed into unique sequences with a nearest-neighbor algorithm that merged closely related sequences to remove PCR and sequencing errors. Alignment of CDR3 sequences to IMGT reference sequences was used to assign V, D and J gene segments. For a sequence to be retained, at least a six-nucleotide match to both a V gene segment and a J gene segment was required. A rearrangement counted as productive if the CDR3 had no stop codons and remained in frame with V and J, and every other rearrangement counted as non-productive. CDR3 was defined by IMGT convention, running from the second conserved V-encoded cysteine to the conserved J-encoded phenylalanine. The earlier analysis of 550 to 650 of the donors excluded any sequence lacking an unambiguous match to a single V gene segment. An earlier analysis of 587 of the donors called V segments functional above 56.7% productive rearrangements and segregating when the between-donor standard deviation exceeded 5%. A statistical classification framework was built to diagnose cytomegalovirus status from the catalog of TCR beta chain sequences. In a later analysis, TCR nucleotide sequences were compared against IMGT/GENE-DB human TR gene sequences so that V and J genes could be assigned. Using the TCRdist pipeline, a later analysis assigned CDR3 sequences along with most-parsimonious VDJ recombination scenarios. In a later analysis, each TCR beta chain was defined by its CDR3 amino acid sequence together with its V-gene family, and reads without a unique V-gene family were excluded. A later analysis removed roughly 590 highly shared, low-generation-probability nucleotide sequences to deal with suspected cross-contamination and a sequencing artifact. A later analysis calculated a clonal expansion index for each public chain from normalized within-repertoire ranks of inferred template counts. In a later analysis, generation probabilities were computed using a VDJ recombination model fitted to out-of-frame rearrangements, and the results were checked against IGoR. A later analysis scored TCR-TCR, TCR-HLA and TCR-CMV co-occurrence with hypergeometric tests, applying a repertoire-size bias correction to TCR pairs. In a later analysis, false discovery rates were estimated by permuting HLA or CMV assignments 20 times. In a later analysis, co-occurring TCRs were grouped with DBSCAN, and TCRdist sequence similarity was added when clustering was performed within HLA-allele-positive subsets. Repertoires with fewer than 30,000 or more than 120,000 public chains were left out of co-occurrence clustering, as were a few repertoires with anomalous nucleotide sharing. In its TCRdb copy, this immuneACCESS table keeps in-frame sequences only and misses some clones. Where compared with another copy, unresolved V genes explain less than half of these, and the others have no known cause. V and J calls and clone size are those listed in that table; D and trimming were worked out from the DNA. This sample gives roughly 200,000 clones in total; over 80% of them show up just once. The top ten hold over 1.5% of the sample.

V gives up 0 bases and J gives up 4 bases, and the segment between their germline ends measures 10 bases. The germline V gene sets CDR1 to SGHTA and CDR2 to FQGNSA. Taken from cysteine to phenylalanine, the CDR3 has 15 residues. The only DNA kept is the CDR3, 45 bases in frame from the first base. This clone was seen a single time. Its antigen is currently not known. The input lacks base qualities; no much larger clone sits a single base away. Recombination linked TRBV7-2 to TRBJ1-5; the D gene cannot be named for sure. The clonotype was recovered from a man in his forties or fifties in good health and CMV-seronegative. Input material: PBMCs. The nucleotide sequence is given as TGTGCCAGCAGCTTAGCGCTGGCACCAAATCAGCCCCAGCATTTT. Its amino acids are CASSLALAPNQPQHF.